The 19 T cell receptor beta chains below all came from one sample that was sequenced in a study of CD8 T cells in ankylosing spondylitis. Each CDR3 protein is one row after TCRdb ran MiXCR on the 5' RACE reads. This sample has 230,000 or so distinct CDR3 sequences, with 15% to 20% found just once. Sequenced sample: blood, either unsorted or a sorted T cell fraction (not recorded which). The receptor source for this set is a male donor with ankylosing spondylitis or in good health (not recorded which).

CDR3 coding DNA: TGTGCCAGCGAGAGGGCGACAGGGGGATCGGGCGAGCAGTACTTC. This translates into CASERATGGSGEQYF. This rearrangement joins TRBV7-8 to TRBJ2-7; 9 bases match TRBD1. Per germline, CDR1 SGHVS and CDR2 FQNEAQ. V shed 8 bases and J 6 bases; nucleotides not matched to a gene: 14. The CDR3 has 15 residues.

A few counts support this clonotype. V is TRBV6-5 and J is TRBJ2-2, with a possible D match to TRBD2 (5 bases). The CDR3 length is 15 residues. Trimming removed 4 bases from V and 4 bases from J, with 13 bases in between. The germline gives CDR1 MNHEY, CDR2 SVGAGI. The CDR3 reads CASSWHGGTTGELFF. The CDR3 DNA reads TGTGCCAGCAGTTGGCATGGAGGCACCACCGGGGAGCTGTTTTTT.

The sample holds a few counts of this clonotype. The V call is TRBV7-6, the J call TRBJ1-2; TRBD1 matches at 7 bases. J lost 8 bases, V lost 6 bases, and 9 bases had no gene match. CDR1 and CDR2 from the germline V gene are SGHVS and FNYEAQ. The CDR3 runs 13 residues. The CDR3 DNA is TGTGCCAGCAGAGGGGACAGTTCTATGGGCTACACCTTC. This translates into CASRGDSSMGYTF.

The genes are TRBV4-1 and TRBJ2-5, with 12 nucleotides matching TRBD2. The V gene end was trimmed by 0 bases and the J gene end by 9 bases; junction bases not matched to a gene: 14. The CDR3 loop spans 18 amino acids. Germline CDR1 is MGHRA and CDR2 is YSYEKL. The CDR3 reads CASSQERLAGEPEWAQYF. Here the CDR3 DNA reads TGCGCCAGCAGCCAAGAACGACTAGCGGGAGAGCCCGAGTGGGCCCAGTACTTC.

The rearrangement uses TRBV19 and TRBJ2-5; 10 bases fit TRBD2. The CDR3 extends over 16 amino acids. Trimming at V came to 5 bases and at J to 2 bases, leaving 8 bases not matched to a gene. Germline V gene sequence: CDR1 LNHDA, CDR2 SQIVND (reference sequence). The CDR3: CASSEALAGEQETQYF. DNA of the CDR3: TGTGCCAGTAGTGAGGCCCTAGCGGGAGAACAAGAGACCCAGTACTTC. The variable domain in full, completed from reference TRBV19 and TRBJ2-5, reads DGGITQSPKYLFRKEGQNVTLSCEQNLNHDAMYWYRQDPGQGLRLIYYSQIVNDFQKGDIAEGYSVSREKKESFPLTVTSAQKNPTAFYLCASSEALAGEQETQYFGPGTRLLVL.

This clonotype was seen a few times. The rearrangement links TRBV6-1 to TRBJ2-3; D might be TRBD2 (6 bases). This CDR3 is 17 amino acids long. Germline CDR1 is MNHNS and CDR2 is SASEGT. V lost 6 bases and J lost 1, with 20 bases in between. Here the CDR3 DNA reads TGTGCCAGCAGCCCGAGCGGGCCCGGGGTTGGCACAGATACGCAGTATTTT. It is translated as CASSPSGPGVGTDTQYF.

This clonotype was recorded at least ten times. The chain links TRBV5-1 to TRBJ2-3; D gene unclear. V was clipped by 1 base and J by 0 bases, with 9 bases between them. This CDR3 spans 15 amino acids. Germline CDR1 and CDR2: SGHRS and YFSETQ. CDR3 bases: TGCGCCAGCAGCTTGTATGTGGGAAGCACAGATACGCAGTATTTT. It is translated as CASSLYVGSTDTQYF.

This clonotype showed up many times. The V gene is TRBV3-1, the J gene TRBJ2-2; D call uncertain. With 0 bases removed from V and 7 bases from J, the gap between germline ends came to 9 bases. The CDR3 runs to 14 residues. The germline V gene has CDR1 LGHDT and CDR2 YNNKEL (reference sequence). The CDR3 reads CASSQESSHGELFF. CDR3 DNA: TGTGCCAGCAGCCAAGAAAGTAGCCACGGGGAGCTGTTTTTT.

This clonotype was observed at least ten times. The chain combines TRBV9 with TRBJ2-1, with TRBD2 matching over 8 bases. V was clipped by 6 bases and J by 5 bases; unmatched bases: 10. Germline assignment: CDR1 SGDLS and CDR2 YYNGEE. This CDR3 comprises 15 residues. CDR3 loop: CASNWAGGPDNEQFF. The CDR3 DNA reads as TGTGCCAGCAACTGGGCGGGAGGCCCTGACAATGAGCAGTTCTTC. The whole variable domain, remainder taken from reference TRBV9 and TRBJ2-1, is DSGVTQTPKHLITATGQRVTLRCSPRSGDLSVYWYQQSLDQGLQFLIQYYNGEERAKGNILERFSAQQFPDLHSELNLSSLELGDSALYFCASNWAGGPDNEQFFGPGTRLTVL.

CDR3 DNA: TGCAGCCCCGCCCGGGTGGATGGCTATGGCTACACCTTC. It is translated as CSPARVDGYGYTF. V gene TRBV29-1 combines with J gene TRBJ1-2; D not certain. Trimming removed 8 bases from V and 4 bases from J, with 17 bases in between. Per the germline V gene, CDR1 is SQVTM and CDR2 is ANQGSEA. CDR3 length equals 13 residues. The complete variable domain, with remaining parts taken from reference TRBV29-1 and TRBJ1-2, reads SAVISQKPSRDICQRGTSLTIQCQVDSQVTMMFWYRQQPGQSLTLIATANQGSEATYESGFVIDKFPISRPNLTFSTLTVSNMSPEDSSIYLCSPARVDGYGYTFGSGTRLTVV.

This chain uses TRBV4-2 with TRBJ1-5, with D hard to call. CDR3 length equals 15 residues. The germline V and J ends were trimmed by 0 bases and 4 bases, with 10 bases remaining between them. Per germline, CDR1 LGHNA and CDR2 YNFKEQ. CDR3 amino acids: CASSQDGSSNQPQHF. In DNA form, the CDR3 reads TGTGCCAGCAGCCAAGATGGGTCTTCTAATCAGCCCCAGCATTTT.

The V and J genes are TRBV6-1 and TRBJ2-7; the D gene could be TRBD1 or TRBD2 (5 bases each). CDR1 is MNHNS and CDR2 is SASEGT in the germline V gene. V lost 7 bases to trimming and J lost 3 bases, with 16 bases between them. The CDR3 consists of 14 residues. The CDR3 region has the DNA TGTGCCAGCAACCCCCGGGGCAGTTTCTACGAGCAGTACTTC. Translating gives CASNPRGSFYEQYF.

This chain connects TRBV4-1 to TRBJ2-7; TRBD1 might be the D (5 bases). The length of the CDR3 is 14 residues. The germline CDR1 and CDR2 sequences are MGHRA and YSYEKL. Trimming took 3 bases from V and 0 from J, leaving 9 bases between them. CDR3 residues: CASSHQGLSYEQYF. The CDR3 nucleotides read TGCGCCAGCAGCCATCAGGGCCTCTCCTACGAGCAGTACTTC.

The CDR3 spells CASSEWGQVQETQYF. In DNA form, the CDR3 reads TGTGCCAGCAGTGAATGGGGACAGGTCCAAGAGACCCAGTACTTC. The chain has TRBV25-1 and TRBJ2-5, with TRBD1 identical over 8 bases. The CDR3 is 15 amino acids. The V segment lost 1 base and the J segment 1 base; nucleotides outside the gene matches: 2. CDR1 is MGHDK, CDR2 SYGVNS, per germline.

This rearrangement joins TRBV29-1 to TRBJ2-3, with TRBD2 as a possible D gene (6 bases). CDR1 SQVTM and CDR2 ANQGSEA come from the germline V gene. The CDR3 contains 14 residues. V shed 7 bases and J shed 4 bases, with 18 bases lying between them. The DNA of the CDR3 is TGCAGCGGGCGGGACCCACTTCTGGCAGATACGCAGTATTTT. Translated, it gives CSGRDPLLADTQYF.

The rearrangement uses TRBV7-2 and TRBJ1-1; 8 bases agree with TRBD1. The CDR3 runs to 13 residues. V lost 8 bases to trimming and J lost 6 bases; unmatched junction nucleotides: 8. Germline V lookup: CDR1 SGHTA, CDR2 FQGNSA. This CDR3 reads CASDPTGAAEAFF. The CDR3 coding sequence is TGTGCCAGCGATCCGACAGGGGCGGCTGAAGCTTTCTTT.

The rearrangement links TRBV11-2 to TRBJ2-3; 8 nucleotides line up with TRBD2. CDR1 and CDR2 (germline): SGHAT, FQNNGV. There are 14 residues in the CDR3. V shed 7 bases, J shed 7 bases, and the junction held 10 bases outside the gene matches. In DNA, the CDR3 is TGTGCCAGCACCCCGACGGGAGGGCCAAATACGCAGTATTTT. It codes for CASTPTGGPNTQYF.

The rearrangement joins TRBV6-2 or TRBV6-3 to TRBJ2-7; D not resolved. The J call is in doubt because the DNA end fits TRBJ2-1 better. The CDR3 extends over 12 amino acids. Germline values: CDR1 MNHEY, CDR2 SVGEGT. CDR3 amino acids: CASSYLVDEQFF. The CDR3, as DNA: TGTGCCAGCAGTTACTTGGTCGACGAGCAGTTCTTC.

The chain couples TRBV4-2 to TRBJ1-5; D uncertain. V lost 4 bases and J lost 0, with 10 bases in between. Per the germline V gene, CDR1 is LGHNA and CDR2 is YNFKEQ. The CDR3 is 15 amino acids. This CDR3 is CASSPTVHSNQPQHF. The CDR3 DNA is TGTGCCAGCAGCCCTACGGTACATAGCAATCAGCCCCAGCATTTT.